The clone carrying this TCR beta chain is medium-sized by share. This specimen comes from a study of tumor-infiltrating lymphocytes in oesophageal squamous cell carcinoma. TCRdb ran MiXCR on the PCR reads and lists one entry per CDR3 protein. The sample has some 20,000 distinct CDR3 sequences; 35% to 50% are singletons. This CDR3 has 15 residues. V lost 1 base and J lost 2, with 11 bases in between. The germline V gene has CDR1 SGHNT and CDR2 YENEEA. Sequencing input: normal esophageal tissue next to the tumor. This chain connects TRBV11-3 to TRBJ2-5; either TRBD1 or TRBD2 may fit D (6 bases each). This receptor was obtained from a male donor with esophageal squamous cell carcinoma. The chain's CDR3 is CASSLGGAVQETQYF. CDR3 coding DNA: TGTGCCAGCAGCTTAGGGGGGGCGGTGCAAGAGACCCAGTACTTC.